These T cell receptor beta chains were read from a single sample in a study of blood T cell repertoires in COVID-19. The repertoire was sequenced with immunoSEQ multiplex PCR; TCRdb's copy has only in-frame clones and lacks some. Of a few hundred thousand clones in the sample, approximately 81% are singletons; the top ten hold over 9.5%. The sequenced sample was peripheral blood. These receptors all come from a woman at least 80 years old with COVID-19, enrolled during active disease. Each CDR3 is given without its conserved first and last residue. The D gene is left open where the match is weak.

cdr3_aa: ASSLGANTEAF
v_call: TRBV18
j_call: TRBJ1-1
d_call: .

cdr3_aa: ASSDRAYGYT
v_call: TRBV2
j_call: TRBJ1-2
d_call: .

cdr3_aa: ASSARDYPPSDTQY
v_call: TRBV9
j_call: TRBJ2-3
d_call: TRBD2

cdr3_aa: ASSSSQGSYGYT
v_call: TRBV27
j_call: TRBJ1-2
d_call: .

cdr3_aa: ASSLDSTYAEAF
v_call: TRBV5-1
j_call: TRBJ1-1
d_call: .

cdr3_aa: ASSLARGSYNEQF
v_call: TRBV7-2
j_call: TRBJ2-1
d_call: .

cdr3_aa: ASSVGPSDTEAF
v_call: TRBV9
j_call: TRBJ1-1
d_call: .

cdr3_aa: ASSLGGQGNTIY
v_call: TRBV5-1
j_call: TRBJ1-3
d_call: .

cdr3_aa: ASSSGQTSYGYT
v_call: TRBV5-1
j_call: TRBJ1-2
d_call: .

cdr3_aa: ASSSGTSGGLSTDTQY
v_call: TRBV5-1
j_call: TRBJ2-3
d_call: TRBD2

cdr3_aa: ASRLAGTTQETQY
v_call: TRBV2
j_call: TRBJ2-5
d_call: .

cdr3_aa: ASTLEYQETQY
v_call: TRBV2
j_call: TRBJ2-5
d_call: .

cdr3_aa: ASSQEGVGRGHYGYT
v_call: TRBV3-1/TRBV3-2
j_call: TRBJ1-2
d_call: TRBD1

cdr3_aa: AYRDKNTGELF
v_call: TRBV6-5
j_call: TRBJ2-2
d_call: .

cdr3_aa: ASRTRGNQPQH
v_call: TRBV19
j_call: TRBJ1-5
d_call: .

cdr3_aa: ASSLDTPNTGELF
v_call: TRBV7-9
j_call: TRBJ2-2
d_call: .

cdr3_aa: ASSWGTGGGYT
v_call: TRBV7-2
j_call: TRBJ1-2
d_call: TRBD1

cdr3_aa: ASSQSGAVNTGELF
v_call: TRBV7-8
j_call: TRBJ2-2
d_call: .

cdr3_aa: ASSISGGEETQY
v_call: TRBV7-3
j_call: TRBJ2-5
d_call: TRBD2

cdr3_aa: ASSQTGPQETQY
v_call: TRBV5-4
j_call: TRBJ2-5
d_call: TRBD1

cdr3_aa: ACGVAGGYNEQF
v_call: TRBV19
j_call: TRBJ2-1
d_call: TRBD2

cdr3_aa: ASKGQGRNIQY
v_call: TRBV6-5
j_call: TRBJ2-4
d_call: .

cdr3_aa: ASSGEDRGETQY
v_call: TRBV5-1
j_call: TRBJ2-5
d_call: TRBD1

cdr3_aa: ASSLNTGEQF
v_call: TRBV7-9
j_call: TRBJ2-1
d_call: .

cdr3_aa: ASSIRQNTEAF
v_call: TRBV19
j_call: TRBJ1-1
d_call: .

cdr3_aa: SAGAGGGVNTEAF
v_call: TRBV20-1
j_call: TRBJ1-1
d_call: TRBD1

cdr3_aa: ASSRTGAYEQY
v_call: TRBV5-4
j_call: TRBJ2-7
d_call: TRBD1